The 17 T cell receptor beta chains given below trace back to one sample, sequenced in a study of CD8 T cells in ankylosing spondylitis. TCRdb re-analysed the 5' RACE reads in MiXCR, keeping a single row per CDR3 protein. The sample records approximately 540,000 distinct CDR3 sequences, over 9.5% being singletons. No antigen has been assigned to these receptors. Study-wide findings and caveats: Several highly homologous variants made up a TCR beta motif, and this motif appeared characteristic of ankylosing spondylitis blood.

Sequencing was carried out using blood, either unsorted or a sorted T cell fraction (not recorded which). The receptors stem from a male donor with ankylosing spondylitis.

This clonotype was counted at least ten times. The genes are TRBV29-1 and TRBJ2-5; unclear D gene. Germline assignment: CDR1 SQVTM and CDR2 ANQGSEA. Between the trimmed V and J ends, which lost 5 bases and 5 bases, there was a span of 15 bases. The CDR3 loop spans 13 amino acids. CDR3 sequence reads: CSVPETDMETQYF. CDR3 coding DNA: TGCAGCGTTCCGGAGACCGATATGGAGACCCAGTACTTC.

This chain connects TRBV7-9 to TRBJ2-1; 10 positions agree with TRBD2. CDR3 length equals 16 residues. V lost 5 bases, J lost 8 bases, and 12 bases stayed unmatched. Germline CDR1 SEHNR, CDR2 FQNEAQ (reference sequence). CDR3 coding DNA: TGTGCCAGCAGCCGTCCCCTAGCGGGAGTATCCCATGAGCAGTTCTTC. Amino acids: CASSRPLAGVSHEQFF.

The chain carries TRBV27 and TRBJ2-3, with 12 positions matching TRBD2. The CDR3 is 16 residues long. Germline V gene sequence: CDR1 MNHEY, CDR2 SMNVEV (reference sequence). V shed 3 bases and J 2 bases; nucleotides not matched to a gene: 3. CDR3 sequence reads: CASSFLAGGITDTQYF. CDR3 nucleotides: TGTGCCAGCAGTTTTCTAGCGGGAGGGATCACAGATACGCAGTATTTT.

This clonotype showed up just a few times. The chain links TRBV20-1 to TRBJ1-1, with D perhaps matching TRBD1 (5 bases). This CDR3 region has 13 residues. Trimming took off 6 bases at V and 0 bases at J, with 11 bases between the two ends. The germline CDR1 and CDR2 sequences are DFQATT and SNEGSKA (reference sequence). CDR3 in DNA: TGCAGTGCGGACACGGCAGTGAACACTGAAGCTTTCTTT. Its translation: CSADTAVNTEAFF.

This clonotype was counted ten times or more. The chain recombines TRBV5-1 with TRBJ1-2, with a possible D match to TRBD1 (5 bases). The ends were cut back, 3 bases at V and 8 bases at J, with 14 bases in the middle. The CDR3 loop spans 13 amino acids. The V gene's germline CDR1 is SGHRS and CDR2 YFSETQ. CDR3 nucleotide sequence: TGCGCCAGCAGCTCGGGGCCCGACGGGGGCTACACCTTC. Translating it yields CASSSGPDGGYTF. Full variable domain (remainder filled in from reference TRBV5-1 and TRBJ1-2): KAGVTQTPRYLIKTRGQQVTLSCSPISGHRSVSWYQQTPGQGLQFLFEYFSETQRNKGNFPGRFSGRQFSNSRSEMNVSTLELGDSALYLCASSSGPDGGYTFGSGTRLTVV.

The chain joins TRBV5-1 to TRBJ1-1, with 9 bases lining up with TRBD1. CDR1 and CDR2 from the germline V gene are SGHRS and YFSETQ. The V segment lost 4 bases and the J segment 3 bases; nucleotides outside the gene matches: 4. The CDR3 has 14 residues. The CDR3 spells CASSARTGDTEAFF. CDR3 nucleotide sequence: TGCGCCAGCAGCGCACGGACAGGGGACACTGAAGCTTTCTTT.

This clonotype was seen more than once but under ten times. The chain links TRBV20-1 to TRBJ2-3, with D possibly being TRBD2 (6 bases). V gave up 5 bases and J gave up 4 bases, with 13 bases separating them. The germline V gene encodes CDR1 DFQATT and CDR2 SNEGSKA (reference sequence). This CDR3 region has 13 residues. The CDR3 loop reads CSAGGSGADTQYF. In DNA form, the CDR3 reads TGCAGTGCTGGGGGGAGCGGCGCAGATACGCAGTATTTT.

This clonotype was seen many times. The V gene is TRBV20-1, the J gene TRBJ1-5, with 8 positions matching TRBD1. Trimming removed 2 bases from V and 2 bases from J; junction bases left unmatched: 2. Germline V gene data show CDR1 as DFQATT and CDR2 as SNEGSKA (reference sequence). CDR3 length equals 14 residues. Here the CDR3 DNA reads TGCAGTGCTAGACAGGGGGCTGGCAATCAGCCCCAGCATTTT. It translates to CSARQGAGNQPQHF.

This sequence joins TRBV5-1 and TRBJ2-2; TRBD2 matches at 9 bases. This CDR3 has 17 amino acids. CDR1 is SGHRS and CDR2 is YFSETQ in the germline V gene. Trimming at V came to 3 bases and at J to 7 bases, leaving 13 bases not matched to a gene. CDR3 region: CASSSMGLAGSIGELFF. The CDR3 nucleotides are TGCGCCAGCAGCTCGATGGGGCTAGCGGGATCTATCGGGGAGCTGTTTTTT.

In this sample, this clonotype turned up a few times. The chain recombines TRBV3-1 with TRBJ2-3, with TRBD1 as a possible D gene (5 bases). Deletions cut 7 bases from V and 5 bases from J, with 19 bases between. The CDR3 consists of 15 residues. Germline loops: CDR1 LGHDT, CDR2 YNNKEL (reference sequence). Here the CDR3 DNA reads TGTGCCAGCAAGGGGTCGAGGTCCAGGCAAGATACGCAGTATTTT. Translated, it gives CASKGSRSRQDTQYF.

There are many counts of this clonotype. The chain recombines TRBV5-1 with TRBJ2-3; D call uncertain. The V and J ends lost 1 base and 0 bases respectively, with 6 bases between them. The germline CDR1 and CDR2 sequences are SGHRS and YFSETQ. CDR3 length: 14 residues. CDR3 in amino acids: CASSLRVSTDTQYF. The CDR3 DNA sequence: TGCGCCAGCAGCTTGCGGGTGAGCACAGATACGCAGTATTTT.

The chain carries TRBV15 and TRBJ2-1; 8 bases map to TRBD1. This CDR3 has 13 residues. Trimming took 9 bases from V and 7 from J; bases not matched to a gene: 8. CDR1 LNHNV and CDR2 YYDKDF come from the germline V gene (reference sequence). Here the CDR3 DNA reads TGTGCCACAAGTGATCGACAGGGGAATGAGCAGTTCTTC. Translated: CATSDRQGNEQFF.

The rearrangement uses TRBV19 and TRBJ2-1; 10 positions agree with TRBD2. The CDR3 sequence is 15 residues long. Germline V lookup: CDR1 LNHDA, CDR2 SQIVND (reference sequence). V trimming: 4 bases; J trimming: 6 bases; junction bases outside the gene matches: 6. The DNA of the CDR3 is TGTGCCAGTAGTAAGGGCCTAGCGGGAGCCAATGAGCAGTTCTTC. Amino acid sequence: CASSKGLAGANEQFF.

This rearrangement joins TRBV15 to TRBJ1-2; a possible D gene is TRBD1 (5 bases). Germline V lookup: CDR1 LNHNV, CDR2 YYDKDF (reference sequence). V gave up 5 bases and J gave up 4 bases, with 17 bases separating them. The CDR3 contains 15 residues. CDR3 sequence: CATSRQGDVGYGYTF. CDR3 coding DNA: TGTGCCACCAGCCGTCAAGGGGACGTAGGCTATGGCTACACCTTC.

The rearrangement uses TRBV20-1 and TRBJ2-5, with D possibly matching TRBD1 (5 bases). The V gene's germline CDR1 is DFQATT and CDR2 SNEGSKA (reference sequence). This CDR3 has 12 residues. Trimming stripped 3 bases from V and 4 bases from J, with 9 bases between. DNA for the CDR3: TGCAGTGCTAGTAGCAGGGCAGAGACCCAGTACTTC. It specifies CSASSRAETQYF.

This clonotype came up a few times. V usage is TRBV7-9 and J usage is TRBJ2-1, with D perhaps TRBD2 (5 bases). Trimming took off 2 bases at V and 5 bases at J, with 10 bases between the two ends. The CDR3 is 14 amino acids. Germline V gives CDR1 SEHNR, CDR2 FQNEAQ (reference sequence). CDR3 sequence: CASSLLASHNEQFF. Here the CDR3 DNA reads TGTGCCAGCAGCTTATTAGCGAGCCACAATGAGCAGTTCTTC.

This clonotype showed up just a few times. The chain has TRBV9 and TRBJ1-1; no definite D call. Germline V gene data show CDR1 as SGDLS and CDR2 as YYNGEE. Between the trimmed V and J ends, which lost 2 bases and 1 base, there was a span of 9 bases. The CDR3 is 14 amino acids. The CDR3 loop is CASSVQASNTEAFF. The DNA of the CDR3 is TGTGCCAGCAGCGTCCAGGCGTCGAACACTGAAGCTTTCTTT.